This record concerns one T cell receptor beta chain sequence. The CDR3 runs to 15 residues. V was clipped by 3 bases and J by 4 bases, with 10 bases between them. Germline CDR1 KGHSH, CDR2 LQKENI. This sample was taken from a study of OX40 agonist ivuxolimab in advanced cancers. Sequencing used immunoSEQ multiplex PCR; TCRdb keeps in-frame clones, though not all of them. The data contain some 64,000 clones, approximately 84% of them singletons. Sequenced material: CD4+ or CD8+ T cells sorted from blood, taken in a trial of the OX40 agonist ivuxolimab. This rearrangement joins TRBV18 to TRBJ1-6; the D gene is possibly TRBD1 (5 bases). This TCR came from an adult with an advanced solid tumor such as melanoma, head and neck, liver or kidney cancer. The chain's CDR3 is CASSPDTVYNSPLHF. The CDR3 DNA reads TGTGCCAGCTCACCGGACACCGTTTATAATTCACCCCTCCACTTT.